One sample yielded the 29 T cell receptor beta chains listed below, sequenced in a study of cytomegalovirus exposure and HLA in healthy donors. It was with 60 Vbeta and 13 Jbeta primers that the PCR ran. Profiling relied on immunoSEQ multiplex PCR, and the TCRdb table lists in-frame clones only, not all of them. This table holds around 150,000 clones, about 81% found once. Sequencing used PBMCs. The origin of the receptors is a woman under 30 in good health and CMV-seronegative.

This clone appeared a few times. This rearrangement joins TRBV7-6 to TRBJ2-5, with D perhaps TRBD2 (6 bases). CDR3 size: 15 residues. Germline V gene data show CDR1 as SGHVS and CDR2 as FNYEAQ. Deletions cut 1 base from V and 5 bases from J, with 14 bases between. DNA of the CDR3: TGTGCCAGCAGCTTAGGCCCTGTAGGGAGGGAGACCCAGTACTTC. Its protein is CASSLGPVGRETQYF.

The V gene is TRBV19, the J gene TRBJ1-1, with TRBD1 matching 10 bases. The CDR3 covers 16 residues. Germline V gene sequence: CDR1 LNHDA, CDR2 SQIVND (reference sequence). With 5 bases clipped from V and 0 bases from J, the junction kept 6 bases outside the gene matches. The CDR3 protein is CASSGTGVLVNTEAFF. CDR3 sequence (DNA): TGTGCCAGTAGTGGGACAGGGGTTCTGGTGAACACTGAAGCTTTCTTT. Supplemented by reference TRBV19 and TRBJ1-1, the full variable domain reads DGGITQSPKYLFRKEGQNVTLSCEQNLNHDAMYWYRQDPGQGLRLIYYSQIVNDFQKGDIAEGYSVSREKKESFPLTVTSAQKNPTAFYLCASSGTGVLVNTEAFFGQGTRLTVV.

The sample holds a few counts of this clone. The CDR3 spells CAISAASGRHEQFF. In DNA form, the CDR3 reads TGTGCCATCAGTGCGGCTAGCGGGAGGCATGAGCAGTTCTTC. The chain is built from TRBV10-3 and TRBJ2-1, with TRBD2 matching 11 bases. The ends lost 4 bases at V and 8 bases at J; junction bases unmatched: 4. The germline CDR1 and CDR2 sequences are ENHRY and SYGVKD. The CDR3 contains 14 residues.

The rearrangement links TRBV7-2 to TRBJ1-2, with D perhaps matching TRBD1 (5 bases). Between the trimmed V and J ends, which lost 1 base and 4 bases, there was a span of 10 bases. The CDR3 loop spans 14 amino acids. Germline V gene sequence: CDR1 SGHTA, CDR2 FQGNSA. This CDR3 is CASSLDGGSYGYTF. CDR3 DNA: TGTGCCAGCAGCTTAGATGGGGGGAGCTATGGCTACACCTTC.

The chain links TRBV6-1 to TRBJ2-1; D gene uncertain. The CDR3 is 16 residues long. V was cut by 4 bases and J by 0 bases, with 13 bases left in between. Germline CDR1 and CDR2: MNHNS and SASEGT. The CDR3 sequence: CASSALLVSSYNEQFF. CDR3 in DNA: TGTGCCAGCAGTGCCTTGTTGGTTAGCTCCTACAATGAGCAGTTCTTC.

The genes are TRBV28 and TRBJ2-1, with 7 bases aligning to TRBD1. The CDR3 loop spans 15 amino acids. Germline assignment: CDR1 MDHEN and CDR2 SYDVKM. J lost 2 bases, V lost 7 bases, and 8 bases had no gene match. DNA of the CDR3: TGTGCCAGCATCCATATCGGGACAGCCTACAATGAGCAGTTCTTC. Amino acid sequence: CASIHIGTAYNEQFF.

The genes are TRBV7-2 and TRBJ2-3; D unclear. This CDR3 has 17 amino acids. The germline CDR1 and CDR2 sequences are SGHTA and FQGNSA. V lost 2 bases, J lost 4 bases, and 19 bases lay in between. CDR3: CASSLSLLLPSADTQYF. The DNA of the CDR3 is TGTGCCAGCAGCTTAAGCCTGCTCCTGCCCTCGGCAGATACGCAGTATTTT.

The rearrangement uses TRBV19 and TRBJ2-3, with 10 bases lining up with TRBD2. J was trimmed by 2 bases and V by 7 bases; bases with no gene match: 6. The CDR3 is 15 amino acids. Germline loops: CDR1 LNHDA, CDR2 SQIVND (reference sequence). The CDR3 sequence is CASTSGGALTDTQYF. CDR3 sequence (DNA): TGTGCCAGTACCAGCGGGGGGGCCCTCACAGATACGCAGTATTTT.

This chain joins TRBV2 and TRBJ2-2; possible D gene TRBD1, 5 bases. Trimming took 6 bases from V and 0 from J, leaving 8 bases between them. CDR1 SNHLY and CDR2 FYNNEI come from the germline V gene. This CDR3 is built from 14 residues. This chain's CDR3 is CASRRQTNTGELFF. DNA of the CDR3: TGTGCCAGCAGAAGACAGACGAACACCGGGGAGCTGTTTTTT.

There are a few counts of this clone. The chain joins TRBV6-5 to TRBJ1-1, with D perhaps matching TRBD1 (5 bases). V lost 6 bases and J lost 3, with 11 bases in between. This CDR3 has 13 amino acids. The V gene's germline CDR1 is MNHEY and CDR2 SVGAGI. For the CDR3, the DNA is TGTGCCAGCAGGCTGGGGGGGGACACTGAAGCTTTCTTT. Protein: CASRLGGDTEAFF.

CDR3 sequence: CASSQDGAGGGITDTQYF. The DNA of the CDR3 is TGTGCCAGCAGCCAAGATGGGGCGGGAGGAGGGATCACAGATACGCAGTATTTT. The V and J genes are TRBV4-2 and TRBJ2-3; TRBD2 matches 8 bases. This CDR3 has 18 residues. The germline V gene has CDR1 LGHNA and CDR2 YNFKEQ. V dropped 0 bases and J dropped 2; count of bases not matched to a gene: 10.

The gene calls are TRBV27 and TRBJ2-2; 8 bases are shared with TRBD1. The CDR3 is 14 residues long. The junction had 8 bases not matched to a gene; V was cut back by 7 bases and J by 7 bases. The germline gives CDR1 MNHEY, CDR2 SMNVEV (reference sequence). In DNA, the CDR3 is TGTGCCAGCATCCGGACAGGGCGGGTCGGGGAGCTGTTTTTT. This codes for CASIRTGRVGELFF.

Concerning this clone: The sample carries other DNA sequences with the same CDR3. V usage is TRBV6-5 and J usage is TRBJ2-1, with a possible D match to TRBD2 (5 bases). CDR1 MNHEY and CDR2 SVGAGI come from the germline V gene. V lost 2 bases and J lost 9, with 5 bases in between. This CDR3 is 11 amino acids long. The CDR3: CASSYGGEQFF. As DNA, the CDR3 is TGTGCCAGCAGTTACGGAGGTGAGCAGTTCTTC.

The chain joins TRBV9 to TRBJ2-1, with 7 nucleotides matching TRBD2. The CDR3 has 15 amino acids. V gave up 3 bases and J gave up 3 bases; unmatched junction bases: 6. Germline loops: CDR1 SGDLS, CDR2 YYNGEE. In nucleotides, the CDR3 is TGTGCCAGCAGCGGAATAGCGGGCCTCTACAATGAGCAGTTCTTC. This encodes CASSGIAGLYNEQFF.

The chain links TRBV7-8 to TRBJ1-5, with D possibly TRBD1 on 5 matching bases. The V gene's germline CDR1 is SGHVS and CDR2 FQNEAQ. V was shortened by 0 bases and J by 3 bases, with 15 bases between the two germline ends. This CDR3 is built from 17 residues. CDR3 in amino acids: CASSLAPDTVNNQPQHF. CDR3 bases: TGTGCCAGCAGCTTAGCCCCGGACACGGTAAACAATCAGCCCCAGCATTTT.

The chain recombines TRBV7-8 with TRBJ2-3, with TRBD2 matching 12 bases. V lost 2 bases, J lost 4 bases, and 4 bases stayed unmatched. The germline CDR1 and CDR2 sequences are SGHVS and FQNEAQ. The CDR3 is 16 residues long. The CDR3 bases are TGTGCCAGCAGCTTATCTAGCGGGGGGGCCTCAGATACGCAGTATTTT. It translates to CASSLSSGGASDTQYF.

This clone was counted only a few times. The chain combines TRBV10-3 with TRBJ2-7; maybe TRBD1 (6 bases). Germline V CDR1 and CDR2: ENHRY, SYGVKD. This CDR3 spans 15 amino acids. V lost 3 bases and J 4 bases, leaving 16 bases between the germline ends. The CDR3 coding sequence is TGTGCCATCAGTGACCCCGCAGGACAGCAATACGAGCAGTACTTC. The encoded protein is CAISDPAGQQYEQYF.

The genes are TRBV7-9 and TRBJ1-1, with D perhaps matching TRBD1 (5 bases). Germline-derived CDR1 and CDR2 are SEHNR and FQNEAQ (reference sequence). V was trimmed by 7 bases and J by 7 bases, leaving 13 bases between them. The CDR3 covers 12 residues. Written as DNA, the CDR3 is TGTGCCAGCATTGGGGGGTCGTATGAAGCTTTCTTT. It codes for CASIGGSYEAFF.

V gene TRBV7-9 combines with J gene TRBJ2-7; 7 nucleotides agree with TRBD1. Germline V gives CDR1 SEHNR, CDR2 FQNEAQ (reference sequence). The V segment lost 1 base and the J segment 4 bases; nucleotides outside the gene matches: 7. The CDR3 has 15 amino acids. The CDR3 nucleotides read TGTGCCAGCAGCTTAGGTTGGGGACAGAAGTACGAGCAGTACTTC. It codes for CASSLGWGQKYEQYF.

This clone was seen only a few times. The chain combines TRBV5-5 with TRBJ2-6; 8 bases align to TRBD1. Germline assignment: CDR1 SGHKS and CDR2 YYEKEE (reference sequence). The CDR3 covers 18 residues. The junction had 8 bases not matched to a gene; V was cut back by 1 base and J by 2 bases. The CDR3 DNA follows: TGTGCCAGCAGCTTGCGCCCGGGACAGGCCGCTGGGGCCAACGTCCTGACTTTC. It codes for CASSLRPGQAAGANVLTF.

The rearrangement joins TRBV5-1 to TRBJ1-4, with D uncertain. This CDR3 contains 17 residues. Trimming cost V 1 base and J 8 bases, with 21 bases left between them. Germline loops: CDR1 SGHRS, CDR2 YFSETQ. Written as DNA, the CDR3 is TGCGCCAGCAGCTTGCATAATAAGCAGGTTGCTCAAGAAAAACTGTTTTTT. Residues: CASSLHNKQVAQEKLFF.

V usage is TRBV19 and J usage is TRBJ2-3; tentative D call: TRBD1 (5 bases). The CDR3 contains 13 residues. V lost 8 bases, J lost 1 base, and 10 bases lay in between. Per germline, CDR1 LNHDA and CDR2 SQIVND (reference sequence). The CDR3 here is CASLGVGTDTQYF. CDR3 sequence (DNA): TGTGCCAGTCTAGGGGTGGGCACAGATACGCAGTATTTT.

This chain links TRBV19 with TRBJ1-2; tentatively, D is TRBD1 (5 bases). This CDR3 region has 16 residues. Germline V lookup: CDR1 LNHDA, CDR2 SQIVND (reference sequence). Trimming pared 7 bases from V and 0 bases from J, leaving 18 bases between. The CDR3: CASIRQPNRANYGYTF. As DNA, the CDR3 is TGTGCCAGTATTCGACAGCCCAACCGGGCTAACTATGGCTACACCTTC.

The table lists this clone with a few counts. For the CDR3, the DNA is TGTGCCAGCAGCTTCCAGGGGGCGACAGATACGCAGTATTTT. Translating it yields CASSFQGATDTQYF. The chain recombines TRBV5-5 with TRBJ2-3; 8 positions match TRBD1. The CDR3 spans 14 residues. J was trimmed by 3 bases and V by 2 bases; bases with no gene match: 2. Germline-derived CDR1 and CDR2 are SGHKS and YYEKEE (reference sequence).

A few counts support this clone. V usage is TRBV19 and J usage is TRBJ2-7, with 7 bases fitting TRBD2. V dropped 0 bases and J dropped 3; count of bases not matched to a gene: 5. There are 15 residues in the CDR3. Germline CDR1 reads LNHDA; CDR2 reads SQIVND (reference sequence). CDR3 coding DNA: TGTGCCAGTAGTATAGATGCCGGGGGGATCTACGAGCAGTACTTC. Its translation is CASSIDAGGIYEQYF.

The chain carries TRBV18 and TRBJ1-6; 7 nucleotides line up with TRBD1. Unmatched junction bases numbered 7, after V lost 5 bases and J lost 6 bases. The CDR3 loop spans 15 amino acids. Germline loops: CDR1 KGHSH, CDR2 LQKENI. The CDR3 is CASSRDSDVNSPLHF. The CDR3 DNA follows: TGTGCCAGCTCAAGGGACAGCGATGTTAATTCACCCCTCCACTTT.

V and J are TRBV10-3 and TRBJ1-1; D remains ambiguous. CDR1 and CDR2 (germline): ENHRY, SYGVKD. Trimming cost V 0 bases and J 11 bases, with 10 bases left between them. The CDR3 covers 12 residues. The CDR3 region is CAISESVGGAFF. For the CDR3, the DNA is TGTGCCATCAGTGAGTCGGTGGGAGGCGCTTTCTTT.

The chain recombines TRBV11-2 with TRBJ2-2; 10 nucleotides line up with TRBD1. CDR3 length equals 17 residues. The V gene end was trimmed by 5 bases and the J gene end by 5 bases; junction bases not matched to a gene: 11. Germline CDR1 reads SGHAT; CDR2 reads FQNNGV. The CDR3: CASSPPGQGLVTGELFF. The CDR3 DNA reads TGTGCCAGCAGCCCACCGGGACAGGGGCTTGTTACCGGGGAGCTGTTTTTT.

The rearrangement links TRBV5-4 to TRBJ2-1; perhaps TRBD2 as D (6 bases). V was trimmed by 0 bases and J by 5 bases, leaving 12 bases between them. The CDR3 totals 15 residues. The V gene's germline CDR1 is SGHNT and CDR2 YYREEE (reference sequence). The DNA of the CDR3 is TGTGCCAGCAGCTTGGGCGGGGCTGGGCACAATGAGCAGTTCTTC. Translating gives CASSLGGAGHNEQFF.